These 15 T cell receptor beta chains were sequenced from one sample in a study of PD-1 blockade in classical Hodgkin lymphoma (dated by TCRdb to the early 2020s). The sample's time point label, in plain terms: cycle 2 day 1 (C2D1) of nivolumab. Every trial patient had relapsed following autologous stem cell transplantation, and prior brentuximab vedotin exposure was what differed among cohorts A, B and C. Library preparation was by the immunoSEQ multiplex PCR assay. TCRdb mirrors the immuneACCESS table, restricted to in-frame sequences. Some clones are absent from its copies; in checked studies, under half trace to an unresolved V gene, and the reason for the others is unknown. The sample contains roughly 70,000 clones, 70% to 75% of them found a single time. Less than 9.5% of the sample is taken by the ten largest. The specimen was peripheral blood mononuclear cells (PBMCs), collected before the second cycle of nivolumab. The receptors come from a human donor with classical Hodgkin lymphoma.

The CDR3 sequence: CATSQGTATNEKLFF. The DNA for the CDR3 is TGTGCCACCTCACAGGGGACCGCAACTAATGAAAAACTGTTTTTT. V and J are TRBV15 and TRBJ1-4; 7 nucleotides match TRBD1. In germline, CDR1 is LNHNV, CDR2 YYDKDF (reference sequence). J gave up 0 bases and V 8 bases, and 6 bases lay outside the gene matches. CDR3 length: 15 residues. The variable domain in full, completed from reference TRBV15 and TRBJ1-4, reads DAMVIQNPRYQVTQFGKPVTLSCSQTLNHNVMYWYQQKSSQAPKLLFHYYDKDFNNEADTPDNFQSRRPNTSFCFLDIRSPGLGDTAMYLCATSQGTATNEKLFFGSGTQLSVL.

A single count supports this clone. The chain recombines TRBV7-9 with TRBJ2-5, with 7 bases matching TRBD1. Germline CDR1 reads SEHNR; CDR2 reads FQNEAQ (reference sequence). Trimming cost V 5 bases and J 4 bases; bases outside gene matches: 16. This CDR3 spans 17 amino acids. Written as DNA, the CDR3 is TGTGCCAGCAGCCCTATGGACGGGGACAGTGCGGGAGAGACCCAGTACTTC. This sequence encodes CASSPMDGDSAGETQYF.

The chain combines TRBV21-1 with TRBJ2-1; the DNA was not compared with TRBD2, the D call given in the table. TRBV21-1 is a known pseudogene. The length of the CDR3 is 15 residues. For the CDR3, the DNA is TGTGCCAGCAGCCGCATAACTAGCGGGCATGATGAGCAGTTCTTC. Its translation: CASSRITSGHDEQFF.

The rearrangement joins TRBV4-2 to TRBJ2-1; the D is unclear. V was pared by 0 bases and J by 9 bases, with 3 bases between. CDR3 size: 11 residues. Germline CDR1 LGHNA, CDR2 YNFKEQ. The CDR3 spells CASSQESEQFF. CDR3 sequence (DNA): TGTGCCAGCAGCCAAGAGAGTGAGCAGTTCTTC.

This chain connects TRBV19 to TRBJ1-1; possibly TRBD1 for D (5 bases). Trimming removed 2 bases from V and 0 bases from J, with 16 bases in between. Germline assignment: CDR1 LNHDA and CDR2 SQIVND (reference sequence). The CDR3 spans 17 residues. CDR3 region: CASSISQWGFMNTEAFF. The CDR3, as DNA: TGTGCCAGTAGTATATCCCAGTGGGGCTTCATGAACACTGAAGCTTTCTTT.

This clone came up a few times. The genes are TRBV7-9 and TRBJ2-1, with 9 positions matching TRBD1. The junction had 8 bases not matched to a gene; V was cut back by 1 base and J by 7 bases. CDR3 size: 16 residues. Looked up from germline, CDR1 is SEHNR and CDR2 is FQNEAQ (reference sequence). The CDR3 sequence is CASSLVRQGGSNEQFF. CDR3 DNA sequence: TGTGCCAGCAGCTTAGTCAGACAGGGGGGGTCGAATGAGCAGTTCTTC.

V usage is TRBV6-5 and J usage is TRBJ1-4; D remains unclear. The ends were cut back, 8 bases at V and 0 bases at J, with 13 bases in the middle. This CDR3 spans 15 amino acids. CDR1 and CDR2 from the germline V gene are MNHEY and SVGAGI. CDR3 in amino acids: CASGRETATNEKLFF. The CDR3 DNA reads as TGTGCCAGCGGGAGGGAGACTGCAACTAATGAAAAACTGTTTTTT.

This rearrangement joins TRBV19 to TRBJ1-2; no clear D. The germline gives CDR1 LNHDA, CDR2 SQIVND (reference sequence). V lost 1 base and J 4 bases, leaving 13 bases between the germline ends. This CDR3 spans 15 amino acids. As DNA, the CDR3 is TGTGCCAGTAGTATAGCGGCCGGGAGACTCTATGGCTACACCTTC. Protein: CASSIAAGRLYGYTF.

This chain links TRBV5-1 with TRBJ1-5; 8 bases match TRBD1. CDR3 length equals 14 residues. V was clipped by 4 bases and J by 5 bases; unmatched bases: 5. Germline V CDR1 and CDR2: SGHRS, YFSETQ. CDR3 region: CASSVGGQDQPQHF. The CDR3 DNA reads TGCGCCAGCAGCGTAGGGGGACAGGATCAGCCCCAGCATTTT.

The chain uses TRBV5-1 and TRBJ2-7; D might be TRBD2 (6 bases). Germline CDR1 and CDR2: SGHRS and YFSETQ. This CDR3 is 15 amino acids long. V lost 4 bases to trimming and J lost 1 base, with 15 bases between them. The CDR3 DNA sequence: TGCGCCAGCAGCACGATGGAGGGGCAATCCTACGAGCAGTACTTC. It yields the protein CASSTMEGQSYEQYF.

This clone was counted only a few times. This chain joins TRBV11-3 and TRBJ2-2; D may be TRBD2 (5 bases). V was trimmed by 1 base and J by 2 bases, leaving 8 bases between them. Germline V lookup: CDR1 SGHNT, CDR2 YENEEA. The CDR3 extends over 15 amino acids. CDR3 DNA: TGTGCCAGCAGCTTAGGCGGGCCCAACACCGGGGAGCTGTTTTTT. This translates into CASSLGGPNTGELFF.

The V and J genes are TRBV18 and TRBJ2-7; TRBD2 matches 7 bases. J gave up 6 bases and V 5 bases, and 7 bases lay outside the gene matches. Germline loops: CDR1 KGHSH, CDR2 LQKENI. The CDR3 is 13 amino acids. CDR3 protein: CASSSGLGTEQYF. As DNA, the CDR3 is TGTGCCAGCTCATCAGGACTAGGGACCGAGCAGTACTTC.

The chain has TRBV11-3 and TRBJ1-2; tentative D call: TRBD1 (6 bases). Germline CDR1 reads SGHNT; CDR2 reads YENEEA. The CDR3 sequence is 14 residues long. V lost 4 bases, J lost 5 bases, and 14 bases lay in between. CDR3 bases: TGTGCCAGCAGCTCCTTGGGGGGCTATTATGGCTACACCTTC. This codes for CASSSLGGYYGYTF.

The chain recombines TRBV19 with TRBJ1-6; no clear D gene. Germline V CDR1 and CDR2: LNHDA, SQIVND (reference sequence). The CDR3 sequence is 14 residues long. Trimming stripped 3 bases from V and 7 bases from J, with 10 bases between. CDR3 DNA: TGTGCCAGTAGTATGGCCCGGACGAATTCACCCCTCCACTTT. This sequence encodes CASSMARTNSPLHF.

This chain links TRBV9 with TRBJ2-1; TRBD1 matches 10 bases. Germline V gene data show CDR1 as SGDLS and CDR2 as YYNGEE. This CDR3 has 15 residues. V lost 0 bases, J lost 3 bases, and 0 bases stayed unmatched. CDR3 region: CASSVGDRGYNEQFF. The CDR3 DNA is TGTGCCAGCAGCGTAGGGGACAGGGGCTACAATGAGCAGTTCTTC.